Shown below are 2 T cell receptor beta chains from a single sample sequenced in a study of blood T cell repertoires in COVID-19. The assay was immunoSEQ multiplex PCR, and TCRdb's table has in-frame clones only and misses some. This table holds around 160,000 clones, around nine tenths found once. Source material: peripheral blood. Receptors originate from a woman aged 65 to 85 with COVID-19, enrolled during active disease.

The CDR3 DNA follows: TGCGCCAGCAGCCGAGATGTAGCGGGGGTCGGGGAGCTGTTTTTT. Translated, it gives CASSRDVAGVGELFF. This chain uses TRBV4-1 with TRBJ2-2, with TRBD2 matching 9 bases. V lost 4 bases and J lost 7; bases outside the gene matches: 7. The CDR3 contains 15 residues. Looked up from germline, CDR1 is MGHRA and CDR2 is YSYEKL.

The sample holds one count of this clone. The chain is built from TRBV19 and TRBJ1-6; 9 bases match TRBD1. With 6 bases clipped from V and 10 bases from J, the junction kept 4 bases outside the gene matches. Germline lookup yields CDR1 LNHDA and CDR2 SQIVND (reference sequence). This CDR3 has 13 residues. The CDR3 DNA follows: TGTGCCAGTAGCCGGGACAGGGAGTCACCCCTCCACTTT. As protein: CASSRDRESPLHF.